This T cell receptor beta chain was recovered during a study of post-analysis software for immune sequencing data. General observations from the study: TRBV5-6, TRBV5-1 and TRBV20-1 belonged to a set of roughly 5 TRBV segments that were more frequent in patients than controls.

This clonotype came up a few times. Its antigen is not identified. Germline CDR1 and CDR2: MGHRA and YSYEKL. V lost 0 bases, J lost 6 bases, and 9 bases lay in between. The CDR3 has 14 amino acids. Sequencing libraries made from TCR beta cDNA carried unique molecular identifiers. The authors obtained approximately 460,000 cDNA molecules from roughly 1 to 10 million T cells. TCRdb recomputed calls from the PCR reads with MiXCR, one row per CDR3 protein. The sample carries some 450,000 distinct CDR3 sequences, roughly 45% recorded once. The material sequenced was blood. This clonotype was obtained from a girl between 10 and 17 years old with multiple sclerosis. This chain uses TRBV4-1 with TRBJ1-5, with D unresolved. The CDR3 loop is CASSQEGRSQPQHF. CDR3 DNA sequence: TGCGCCAGCAGCCAAGAAGGGAGAAGTCAGCCCCAGCATTTT.